This T cell receptor beta chain stems from a study of cytomegalovirus exposure and HLA in healthy donors. Study conclusions and caveats: Later genetic work tied a missense DCLRE1C variant to beta-chain V and J trimming. Later, an analysis found that common viral pathogens appeared to be linked with several of the most significant clusters. Reports credit the classifier with highly specific, highly sensitive diagnosis of cytomegalovirus status.

Primers included in the PCR were 60 Vbeta and 13 Jbeta primers. Sequenced by immunoSEQ multiplex PCR; TCRdb stores in-frame clones only, minus some. In all, the sample yields some 150,000 clones. Germline lookup yields CDR1 MNHEY and CDR2 SVGAGI. This CDR3 has 13 amino acids. V was clipped by 6 bases and J by 0 bases; unmatched bases: 1. About this clone itself: Its matching antigen is unknown.

The source material was PBMCs. This sequence joins TRBV6-5 and TRBJ1-1, with TRBD1 identical over 7 bases. The source is a woman younger than 30 in good health and CMV-seronegative. CDR3 nucleotide sequence: TGTGCCAGCAGGACAGGGATGAACACTGAAGCTTTCTTT. It specifies CASRTGMNTEAFF.